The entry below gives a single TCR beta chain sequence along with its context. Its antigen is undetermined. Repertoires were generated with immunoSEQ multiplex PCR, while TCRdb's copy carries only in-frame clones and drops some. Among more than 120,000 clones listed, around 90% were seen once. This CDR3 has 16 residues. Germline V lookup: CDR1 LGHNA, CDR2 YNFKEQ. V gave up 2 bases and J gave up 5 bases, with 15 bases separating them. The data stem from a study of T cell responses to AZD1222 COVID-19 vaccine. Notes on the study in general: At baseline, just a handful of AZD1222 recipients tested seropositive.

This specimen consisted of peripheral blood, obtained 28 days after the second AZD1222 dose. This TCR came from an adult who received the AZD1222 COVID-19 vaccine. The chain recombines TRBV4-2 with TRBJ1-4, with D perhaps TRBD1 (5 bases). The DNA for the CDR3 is TGTGCCAGCAGCCAAACCAGTGGGACCGCGAATGAAAAACTGTTTTTT. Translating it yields CASSQTSGTANEKLFF.